These 29 T cell receptor beta chains were sequenced from one sample in a study of shared clonotypes between healthy human individuals. Profiled with immunoSEQ multiplex PCR; TCRdb holds only in-frame clones, not every one. The sample holds 2.3 million or so clones, 80% to 95% seen once. The sequenced material came from naive CD4+ T cells from PBMCs. Indicated subset: CD45RA+ positively selected. The source of these receptors is a man aged 18-30 years in good health. Some clones in this sample may be carry-over from other donors' samples.

The CDR3 here is CASTRLGQGARNTEAFF. The CDR3 coding sequence is TGTGCCAGCACCCGTTTGGGACAGGGGGCTCGGAACACTGAAGCTTTCTTT. The chain combines TRBV5-6 with TRBJ1-1; 12 positions match TRBD1. Germline values: CDR1 SGHDT, CDR2 YYEEEE. Unmatched junction bases numbered 10, after V lost 6 bases and J lost 1 base. CDR3 size: 17 residues.

The V call is TRBV2, the J call TRBJ2-7; no firm D call. The germline V and J ends were trimmed by 2 bases and 0 bases, with 8 bases remaining between them. This CDR3 has 14 residues. CDR1 and CDR2 (germline): SNHLY, FYNNEI. The CDR3 DNA reads as TGTGCCAGCAGTGAAATGGGATTCTCCTACGAGCAGTACTTC. It is translated as CASSEMGFSYEQYF.

V and J are TRBV5-4 and TRBJ1-6; D is uncertain. Per the germline V gene, CDR1 is SGHNT and CDR2 is YYREEE (reference sequence). The CDR3 has 13 amino acids. Trimming pared 2 bases from V and 7 bases from J, leaving 7 bases between. CDR3 coding DNA: TGTGCCAGCAGCTTATACAGCAATTCACCCCTCCACTTT. Its protein is CASSLYSNSPLHF.

To note about this clone: Other DNA sequences of this sample code for an identical CDR3. The rearrangement uses TRBV6-1 and TRBJ1-1, with D uncertain. The germline CDR1 and CDR2 sequences are MNHNS and SASEGT. V lost 8 bases and J 1 base, leaving 2 bases between the germline ends. This CDR3 is built from 10 residues. The CDR3 nucleotides read TGTGCCAGCCGGAACACTGAAGCTTTCTTT. Protein: CASRNTEAFF.

This rearrangement joins TRBV18 to TRBJ2-5; D may be TRBD2 (7 bases). Trimming took off 1 base at V and 4 bases at J, with 16 bases between the two ends. This CDR3 has 16 residues. CDR1 KGHSH and CDR2 LQKENI come from the germline V gene. The CDR3 here is CASSPRVRGTPETQYF. The CDR3 bases are TGTGCCAGCTCACCACGTGTGCGGGGGACACCAGAGACCCAGTACTTC.

The chain employs TRBV5-1 and TRBJ1-2, with 10 positions matching TRBD1. The germline V gene has CDR1 SGHRS and CDR2 YFSETQ. V shed 4 bases and J 0 bases; nucleotides not matched to a gene: 9. The CDR3 spans 17 residues. The CDR3 spells CASSRDRGGESNYGYTF. CDR3 nucleotide sequence: TGCGCCAGCAGCCGGGACAGGGGAGGAGAGTCTAACTATGGCTACACCTTC.

The chain is built from TRBV19 and TRBJ1-5; a possible D gene is TRBD1 (5 bases). The V gene lost 1 base and the J gene lost 4 bases, with 11 bases spanning the gap. The CDR3 sequence is 15 residues long. Germline V gene sequence: CDR1 LNHDA, CDR2 SQIVND (reference sequence). DNA for the CDR3: TGTGCCAGTAGTATAGGGGGCAGGGCGAATCAGCCCCAGCATTTT. Its protein is CASSIGGRANQPQHF.

The table lists this clone with a count of one. This chain links TRBV15 with TRBJ2-2; 11 nucleotides align to TRBD2. Per germline, CDR1 LNHNV and CDR2 YYDKDF (reference sequence). This CDR3 contains 17 residues. V lost 3 bases to trimming and J lost 2 bases; unmatched junction nucleotides: 5. DNA for the CDR3: TGTGCCACCAGCAGCCCCGGGACTAGCGGTAACACCGGGGAGCTGTTTTTT. This encodes CATSSPGTSGNTGELFF.

The chain is built from TRBV9 and TRBJ2-5; 9 positions agree with TRBD1. Germline CDR1 reads SGDLS; CDR2 reads YYNGEE. Trimming took 4 bases from V and 0 from J; bases not matched to a gene: 4. The CDR3 sequence is 15 residues long. The CDR3 DNA follows: TGTGCCAGCAGCTCCGGGACAGGGTACCAAGAGACCCAGTACTTC. This sequence encodes CASSSGTGYQETQYF.

The chain employs TRBV11-2 and TRBJ1-1; D may be TRBD1 (5 bases). Trimming cost V 6 bases and J 0 bases, with 8 bases left between them. The CDR3 covers 13 residues. Germline V CDR1 and CDR2: SGHAT, FQNNGV. The CDR3 here is CASRLQVNTEAFF. The CDR3, as DNA: TGTGCCAGCAGACTACAGGTGAACACTGAAGCTTTCTTT.

The chain couples TRBV6-5 to TRBJ2-7; tentatively, D is TRBD2 (5 bases). CDR3 length equals 14 residues. V was trimmed by 0 bases and J by 3 bases, leaving 9 bases between them. The germline CDR1 and CDR2 sequences are MNHEY and SVGAGI. CDR3 nucleotide sequence: TGTGCCAGCAGTTACTCGGGAGAGTACTACGAGCAGTACTTC. Its translation is CASSYSGEYYEQYF.

The count of this clone is one. The V gene is TRBV7-3, the J gene TRBJ2-7; 11 bases align to TRBD1. The germline V gene has CDR1 SGHTA and CDR2 FQGTGA. This CDR3 has 18 residues. Trimming removed 2 bases from V and 5 bases from J; junction bases left unmatched: 14. The CDR3 protein is CASSLRPLPGQGDHEQYF. In DNA, the CDR3 is TGTGCCAGCAGCTTACGACCCTTACCGGGACAGGGGGACCACGAGCAGTACTTC.

This chain links TRBV7-2 with TRBJ1-2; a possible D gene is TRBD1 (6 bases). The CDR3 is made up of 12 amino acids. V dropped 5 bases and J dropped 6 bases, with 10 bases sitting between them. From germline, CDR1 is SGHTA and CDR2 FQGNSA. The CDR3 protein is CASSPDRNGYTF. CDR3 coding DNA: TGTGCCAGCAGCCCCGACAGGAATGGCTACACCTTC.

The chain links TRBV9 to TRBJ1-2; D might be TRBD1 (6 bases). Looked up from germline, CDR1 is SGDLS and CDR2 is YYNGEE. With 2 bases removed from V and 7 bases from J, the gap between germline ends came to 18 bases. The CDR3 is made up of 15 amino acids. CDR3 nucleotides: TGTGCCAGCAGCGTTGGTGTAGGGGGAGTCGCTGGCTACACCTTC. This sequence encodes CASSVGVGGVAGYTF.

The rearrangement links TRBV6-5 to TRBJ2-7, with 7 nucleotides matching TRBD1. J lost 5 bases, V lost 4 bases, and 14 bases had no gene match. This CDR3 has 16 residues. Germline V gene data show CDR1 as MNHEY and CDR2 as SVGAGI. The CDR3 is CASSLTGILGINEQYF. DNA for the CDR3: TGTGCCAGCAGTTTGACAGGGATACTAGGGATAAACGAGCAGTACTTC.

This chain links TRBV28 with TRBJ2-7; 8 bases match TRBD1. This CDR3 has 15 amino acids. Germline loops: CDR1 MDHEN, CDR2 SYDVKM. The V and J ends lost 3 bases and 4 bases, in that order; junction bases with no gene match: 8. The CDR3 DNA is TGTGCCAGCAGTTTTGCACAGGGGGGTAAGTACGAGCAGTACTTC. Amino acids: CASSFAQGGKYEQYF.

V usage is TRBV6-5 and J usage is TRBJ1-1; the D gene is possibly TRBD1 (6 bases). The CDR3 runs 13 residues. Deletions cut 6 bases from V and 1 base from J, with 9 bases between. Germline-derived CDR1 and CDR2 are MNHEY and SVGAGI. CDR3 sequence reads: CASRFRGNTEAFF. Here the CDR3 DNA reads TGTGCCAGCAGGTTCAGGGGGAACACTGAAGCTTTCTTT.

The genes are TRBV28 and TRBJ1-1, with TRBD1 matching 8 bases. With V trimmed by 5 bases and J by 1 base, 9 bases remained unmatched. Germline V gene sequence: CDR1 MDHEN, CDR2 SYDVKM. The CDR3 sequence is 16 residues long. CDR3 in amino acids: CASSPGTGTGNTEAFF. The CDR3 DNA reads TGTGCCAGCAGTCCTGGGACCGGGACAGGGAACACTGAAGCTTTCTTT.

The chain couples TRBV5-1 to TRBJ2-3; 7 bases are shared with TRBD2. V shed 4 bases and J 0 bases; nucleotides not matched to a gene: 8. CDR3 size: 16 residues. Looked up from germline, CDR1 is SGHRS and CDR2 is YFSETQ. The CDR3 loop reads CASSLGGTQSTDTQYF. For the CDR3, the DNA is TGCGCCAGCAGCCTGGGGGGGACTCAGAGCACAGATACGCAGTATTTT.

The chain has TRBV5-1 and TRBJ1-1, with 8 bases matching TRBD1. CDR1 is SGHRS and CDR2 is YFSETQ in the germline V gene. The CDR3 sequence is 16 residues long. Germline trimming cut 0 bases from V and 3 bases from J; bases unmatched to any gene: 7. The CDR3 coding sequence is TGCGCCAGCAGCTTGGTAGGCAGGGGGCTGGACACTGAAGCTTTCTTT. This translates into CASSLVGRGLDTEAFF.

The V and J genes are TRBV6-6 and TRBJ1-5; the match to TRBD1 covers 9 bases. Unmatched junction bases numbered 8, after V lost 6 bases and J lost 5 bases. The CDR3 runs 15 residues. From germline, CDR1 is MNHNY and CDR2 SVGAGI (reference sequence). The CDR3 region has the DNA TGTGCCAGCAGGGCCGGGACAGGGTCGGATCAGCCCCAGCATTTT. This sequence encodes CASRAGTGSDQPQHF.

Here the CDR3 DNA reads TGTGCCAGCAGACCCCGGACGGTTAGCAATCAGCCCCAGCATTTT. It specifies CASRPRTVSNQPQHF. The V call is TRBV28, the J call TRBJ1-5; D is unresolved. The CDR3 runs 15 residues. From germline, CDR1 is MDHEN and CDR2 SYDVKM. The V gene lost 6 bases and the J gene lost 0 bases, with 12 bases spanning the gap. Supplemented by reference TRBV28 and TRBJ1-5, the full variable domain reads DVKVTQSSRYLVKRTGEKVFLECVQDMDHENMFWYRQDPGLGLRLIYFSYDVKMKEKGDIPEGYSVSREKKERFSLILESASTNQTSMYLCASRPRTVSNQPQHFGDGTRLSIL.

The rearrangement joins TRBV6-6 to TRBJ2-3, with D uncertain. Germline V gene sequence: CDR1 MNHNY, CDR2 SVGAGI (reference sequence). The CDR3 sequence is 13 residues long. V was cut by 6 bases and J by 2 bases, with 9 bases left in between. Here the CDR3 DNA reads TGTGCCAGCAGCCCTCGCCCCACAGATACGCAGTATTTT. Translating it yields CASSPRPTDTQYF.

The CDR3, as DNA: TGTGCCAGCAGGCCAACTAGCACAGATACGCAGTATTTT. Translating it yields CASRPTSTDTQYF. The chain couples TRBV7-9 to TRBJ2-3; D gene ambiguous. V lost 6 bases to trimming and J lost 0 bases, with 7 bases between them. The CDR3 is 13 amino acids. Germline-derived CDR1 and CDR2 are SEHNR and FQNEAQ (reference sequence).

This clone was recorded only once. CDR3 residues: CASRPGTENTGELFF. CDR3 DNA sequence: TGTGCCAGTAGGCCCGGGACAGAAAACACCGGGGAGCTGTTTTTT. The rearrangement uses TRBV19 and TRBJ2-2, with 7 positions matching TRBD1. In germline, CDR1 is LNHDA, CDR2 SQIVND (reference sequence). The CDR3 runs 15 residues. Trimming cost V 6 bases and J 2 bases; bases outside gene matches: 6.

The chain has TRBV28 and TRBJ1-5, with D possibly being TRBD1 (6 bases). The CDR3 consists of 14 residues. From germline, CDR1 is MDHEN and CDR2 SYDVKM. Trimming removed 4 bases at V and 7 bases at J, with 14 bases between. CDR3 protein: CASSWGRGGQPQHF. The CDR3 nucleotides read TGTGCCAGCAGTTGGGGCAGGGGCGGCCAGCCCCAGCATTTT.

The chain is built from TRBV6-5 and TRBJ2-5, with 10 bases matching TRBD2. Germline V lookup: CDR1 MNHEY, CDR2 SVGAGI. This CDR3 has 15 amino acids. J was trimmed by 3 bases and V by 11 bases; bases with no gene match: 12. This CDR3 reads CAGGRGTSDEETQYF. In nucleotides, the CDR3 is TGTGCCGGAGGTCGAGGGACTAGCGATGAAGAGACCCAGTACTTC.

This clone was seen once. This rearrangement joins TRBV19 to TRBJ1-5; no clear D gene. Germline V gene lookup returns CDR1 LNHDA and CDR2 SQIVND (reference sequence). The CDR3 consists of 15 residues. V lost 1 base, J lost 4 bases, and 11 bases lay in between. CDR3: CASSIVPYGNQPQHF. CDR3 coding DNA: TGTGCCAGTAGTATAGTCCCCTACGGTAATCAGCCCCAGCATTTT.

This clone was seen a single time. V gene TRBV5-1 combines with J gene TRBJ2-5; 14 bases agree with TRBD2. This CDR3 has 15 residues. Germline V lookup: CDR1 SGHRS, CDR2 YFSETQ. After removal of 5 bases from V and 7 bases from J, the junction contained 7 bases not matched to a gene. CDR3 loop: CASSAGTSGSGTQYF. The CDR3, as DNA: TGCGCCAGCAGTGCCGGGACTAGCGGGAGTGGGACCCAGTACTTC.